The 26 T cell receptor beta chains listed next were all sequenced from one sample in a study of T-cell reconstitution after alpha-beta-depleted transplantation in children. During its preparation, the TCRbeta library received unique molecular identifiers. A single record per CDR3 protein comes from TCRdb applying MiXCR to the PCR reads. The table records about 610,000 distinct CDR3 sequences, about 10% of them present only once. The specimen was PBMCs from the stem cell graft donor, collected from the stem cell graft. Receptor source: a human donor who donated a stem cell graft to a child with acute myeloid leukemia.

This clonotype has at least ten counts. The CDR3 reads CASSRLAGGNTGELFF. DNA for the CDR3: TGTGCCAGCAGCCGACTAGCGGGAGGGAACACCGGGGAGCTGTTTTTT. This chain links TRBV3-1 with TRBJ2-2; 13 nucleotides match TRBD2. From germline, CDR1 is LGHDT and CDR2 YNNKEL (reference sequence). This CDR3 region has 16 residues. V was pared by 4 bases and J by 1 base, with 0 bases of the junction left unmatched.

Many counts were recorded for this clonotype. This chain joins TRBV5-1 and TRBJ2-7; D not certain. This CDR3 region has 12 residues. The V gene lost 1 base and the J gene lost 6 bases, with 8 bases spanning the gap. CDR1 is SGHRS, CDR2 YFSETQ, per germline. CDR3 nucleotides: TGCGCCAGCAGCTTGTCTTCCCTCGAGCAGTACTTC. It is translated as CASSLSSLEQYF.

V is TRBV3-1 and J is TRBJ2-7; 13 bases line up with TRBD2. This CDR3 comprises 15 residues. The germline gives CDR1 LGHDT, CDR2 YNNKEL (reference sequence). The junction had 13 bases not matched to a gene; V was cut back by 10 bases and J by 7 bases. The DNA for the CDR3 is TGTGCCACCTCCCCCGGGTCACTAGCGGGGGGGGAGCAGTACTTC. This gives the protein CATSPGSLAGGEQYF.

This clonotype was seen repeatedly, ten times or more. The V and J genes are TRBV29-1 and TRBJ2-5; 7 nucleotides align to TRBD1. Per the germline V gene, CDR1 is SQVTM and CDR2 is ANQGSEA. This CDR3 contains 13 residues. Trimming took 6 bases from V and 3 from J; bases not matched to a gene: 7. The CDR3 protein is CSVFVTGEETQYF. CDR3 DNA: TGCAGCGTCTTCGTTACAGGGGAAGAGACCCAGTACTTC.

This clonotype came up many times. The gene calls are TRBV20-1 and TRBJ2-5, with TRBD2 as a possible D gene (6 bases). V gave up 6 bases and J gave up 0 bases, with 11 bases separating them. Germline V gene sequence: CDR1 DFQATT, CDR2 SNEGSKA (reference sequence). The CDR3 covers 13 residues. CDR3 protein: CSARRDYQETQYF. The CDR3 DNA follows: TGCAGTGCGCGAAGGGACTACCAAGAGACCCAGTACTTC.

This clonotype appeared a few times. The V and J genes are TRBV2 and TRBJ2-5; 7 nucleotides agree with TRBD1. Trimming took 6 bases from V and 3 from J; bases not matched to a gene: 4. The CDR3 consists of 13 residues. CDR1 is SNHLY, CDR2 FYNNEI, per germline. CDR3 sequence reads: CASRATGKETQYF. The DNA of the CDR3 is TGTGCCAGCAGGGCGACAGGGAAAGAGACCCAGTACTTC. The complete variable domain, with remaining parts taken from reference TRBV2 and TRBJ2-5, reads EPEVTQTPSHQVTQMGQEVILRCVPISNHLYFYWYRQILGQKVEFLVSFYNNEISEKSEIFDDQFSVERPDGSNFTLKIRSTKLEDSAMYFCASRATGKETQYFGPGTRLLVL.

The chain employs TRBV20-1 and TRBJ1-2; possible D gene TRBD1, 6 bases. Germline V gene lookup returns CDR1 DFQATT and CDR2 SNEGSKA (reference sequence). CDR3 length: 14 amino acids. Trimming pared 6 bases from V and 1 base from J, leaving 15 bases between. CDR3 DNA: TGCAGTGCACCGGGGGCTTCGCTTAACTATGGCTACACCTTC. It specifies CSAPGASLNYGYTF.

Only a few counts were recorded for this clonotype. The CDR3 nucleotides read TGTGCCAGCAGTGAATGGGCAGGGTCGGAAAAACTGTTTTTT. Translation gives CASSEWAGSEKLFF. This chain connects TRBV25-1 to TRBJ1-4; D perhaps matches TRBD1 (5 bases). Germline V gene sequence: CDR1 MGHDK, CDR2 SYGVNS. This CDR3 contains 14 residues. Trimming removed 1 base from V and 8 bases from J, with 11 bases in between.

This clonotype was found many times. The chain combines TRBV28 with TRBJ2-7; maybe TRBD1 (5 bases). The germline V gene encodes CDR1 MDHEN and CDR2 SYDVKM. Trimming left V 6 bases short and J 6 bases short, with 21 bases between. The CDR3 sequence is 15 residues long. CDR3 nucleotide sequence: TGTGCCAGCAGGCCTGACAGTCCCCCCCCAGCCGAGCAGTACTTC. Translation: CASRPDSPPPAEQYF.

The chain has TRBV29-1 and TRBJ1-5; no firm D call. The CDR3 contains 12 residues. The V and J ends lost 3 bases and 4 bases respectively, with 7 bases between them. Germline loops: CDR1 SQVTM, CDR2 ANQGSEA. Here the CDR3 reads CSVEFGNQPQHF. In DNA form, the CDR3 reads TGCAGCGTTGAGTTCGGTAATCAGCCCCAGCATTTT.

This clonotype was recorded a few times. This chain links TRBV30 with TRBJ1-1, with a possible D match to TRBD1 (6 bases). CDR3 size: 13 residues. In germline, CDR1 is GTSNPN, CDR2 SVGIG (reference sequence). Trimming took off 3 bases at V and 4 bases at J, with 12 bases between the two ends. CDR3 DNA sequence: TGTGCCTGGAGGGCTCAGGGGTTCACTGAAGCTTTCTTT. It specifies CAWRAQGFTEAFF.

This chain uses TRBV9 with TRBJ2-3; tentatively, D is TRBD2 (5 bases). The CDR3 runs to 15 residues. With 3 bases removed from V and 2 bases from J, the gap between germline ends came to 13 bases. Germline values: CDR1 SGDLS, CDR2 YYNGEE. The CDR3 DNA reads as TGTGCCAGCAGCGGTGAAAATGGACTCACAGATACGCAGTATTTT. Its translation: CASSGENGLTDTQYF.

The chain joins TRBV5-1 to TRBJ2-7, with 10 bases lining up with TRBD1. The trim removed 3 bases at V and 2 bases at J, leaving 5 bases unmatched. Germline CDR1 is SGHRS and CDR2 is YFSETQ. This CDR3 contains 15 residues. The chain's CDR3 is CASSSGGQGTYEQYF. The CDR3 nucleotides are TGCGCCAGCAGCTCGGGGGGACAGGGGACCTACGAGCAGTACTTC.

This clonotype was picked up a small number of times. The chain joins TRBV11-2 to TRBJ1-1; D might be TRBD1 (5 bases). Germline V gives CDR1 SGHAT, CDR2 FQNNGV. V lost 0 bases and J 0 bases, leaving 14 bases between the germline ends. The CDR3 has 17 residues. CDR3 nucleotide sequence: TGTGCCAGCAGCTTAGAGTTGGCCAGGGCGATGAACACTGAAGCTTTCTTT. Protein sequence: CASSLELARAMNTEAFF.

V gene TRBV29-1 combines with J gene TRBJ2-5; 8 positions match TRBD1. The CDR3 sequence is 16 residues long. J was trimmed by 4 bases and V by 4 bases; bases with no gene match: 14. CDR1 SQVTM and CDR2 ANQGSEA come from the germline V gene. CDR3 in amino acids: CSVAWITGGERETQYF. The CDR3 DNA sequence: TGCAGCGTTGCCTGGATTACAGGGGGAGAGAGAGAGACCCAGTACTTC.

This clonotype appeared a few times. The V and J genes are TRBV4-2 and TRBJ2-7, with 7 positions matching TRBD2. CDR3 length: 18 amino acids. V lost 0 bases and J lost 2; bases outside the gene matches: 13. CDR1 is LGHNA and CDR2 is YNFKEQ in the germline V gene. The CDR3: CASSQDFTQSGATYEQYF. The CDR3 DNA sequence: TGTGCCAGCAGCCAAGATTTCACCCAGAGCGGGGCAACCTACGAGCAGTACTTC.

This clonotype was counted many times. V usage is TRBV9 and J usage is TRBJ2-7; either TRBD1 or TRBD2 may supply D (6 bases each). The germline gives CDR1 SGDLS, CDR2 YYNGEE. Deletions cut 7 bases from V and 2 bases from J, with 16 bases between. The CDR3 has 14 amino acids. CDR3: CASSLSGGPYEQYF. The CDR3 DNA is TGTGCCAGCTCTCTAAGTGGGGGGCCCTACGAGCAGTACTTC.

In nucleotides, the CDR3 is TGCAGTGCTAAGGTCTGGCCGACTAGCACAGATACGCAGTATTTT. Amino acid sequence: CSAKVWPTSTDTQYF. This rearrangement joins TRBV20-1 to TRBJ2-3; D unresolved. The CDR3 has 15 residues. V gave up 4 bases and J gave up 0 bases, with 14 bases separating them. The germline gives CDR1 DFQATT, CDR2 SNEGSKA (reference sequence).

There are a few counts of this clonotype. This chain links TRBV6-2 or TRBV6-3 with TRBJ1-1; no clear D gene. The V gene lost 2 bases and the J gene lost 7 bases, with 17 bases spanning the gap. CDR3 size: 15 residues. Per the germline V gene, CDR1 is MNHEY and CDR2 is SVGEGT. Written as DNA, the CDR3 is TGTGCCAGCAGTTACCGTATCGTCGAGAAGCGTGAAGCTTTCTTT. Encoded protein: CASSYRIVEKREAFF.

The CDR3 loop is CASSYPRGTSGRPGELFF. For the CDR3, the DNA is TGTGCCAGCAGTTACCCCCGCGGGACTAGCGGGAGGCCCGGGGAGCTGTTTTTT. The V gene is TRBV6-5, the J gene TRBJ2-2; TRBD2 agrees at 15 bases. Germline CDR1 and CDR2: MNHEY and SVGAGI. With 2 bases clipped from V and 6 bases from J, the junction kept 7 bases outside the gene matches. The length of the CDR3 is 18 residues.

Only one count was recorded for this clonotype. The chain combines TRBV20-1 with TRBJ2-7; no firm D call. Germline CDR1 is DFQATT and CDR2 is SNEGSKA (reference sequence). CDR3 length: 14 amino acids. Deletions cut 5 bases from V and 0 bases from J, with 14 bases between. The CDR3: CSAGGHYGSYEQYF. The CDR3 DNA reads as TGCAGTGCTGGCGGCCACTACGGCTCCTACGAGCAGTACTTC.

At least ten counts were recorded for this clonotype. The chain has TRBV29-1 and TRBJ2-2; 8 bases align to TRBD1. The CDR3 runs to 12 residues. Germline V gene data show CDR1 as SQVTM and CDR2 as ANQGSEA. Germline trimming cut 6 bases from V and 7 bases from J; bases unmatched to any gene: 4. CDR3 sequence reads: CSVDRANGELFF. The CDR3 region has the DNA TGCAGCGTGGACAGGGCTAACGGGGAGCTGTTTTTT.

In this sample, this clonotype turned up many times. The chain has TRBV7-2 and TRBJ2-7; 7 nucleotides line up with TRBD2. Trimming cost V 4 bases and J 1 base; bases outside gene matches: 10. Per the germline V gene, CDR1 is SGHTA and CDR2 is FQGNSA. This CDR3 is built from 16 residues. The CDR3 coding sequence is TGTGCCAGCAGCTCCCGGAGGACGGGAGGATCCTACGAGCAGTACTTC. It specifies CASSSRRTGGSYEQYF.

J is TRBJ2-3 and V is TRBV24-1; 7 bases map to TRBD2. CDR1 is KGHDR, CDR2 SFDVKD, per germline. The CDR3 has 14 amino acids. V lost 4 bases to trimming and J lost 5 bases; unmatched junction nucleotides: 5. The CDR3 is CATSEPGGGDTQYF. The DNA for the CDR3 is TGTGCCACCAGTGAACCGGGAGGAGGAGATACGCAGTATTTT.

In its sample, this clonotype was seen many times. The chain recombines TRBV4-3 with TRBJ2-7, with D uncertain. Trimming shortened V by 0 bases and J by 5 bases, and 11 bases separated the two germline ends. Germline V CDR1 and CDR2: LGHNA, YSLEER. CDR3 size: 14 residues. CDR3 sequence: CASSQETPGDEQYF. CDR3 DNA sequence: TGCGCCAGCAGCCAAGAAACCCCTGGGGACGAGCAGTACTTC.

This clonotype was seen repeatedly, ten times or more. V is TRBV6-2 or TRBV6-3 and J is TRBJ2-1; either TRBD1 or TRBD2 may fit D (6 bases each). The CDR3 runs 17 residues. CDR1 MNHEY and CDR2 SVGEGT come from the germline V gene. Trimming left V 5 bases short and J 0 bases short, with 17 bases between. DNA for the CDR3: TGTGCCAGCAGTACCGTAGGGGGAGCGGGCTCCTACAATGAGCAGTTCTTC. Translation gives CASSTVGGAGSYNEQFF.